Listed below are T cell receptor beta chains from one sample, sequenced in a study of cytomegalovirus exposure and HLA in healthy donors. Libraries were prepared by immunoSEQ multiplex PCR; TCRdb keeps only in-frame clonotypes and omits some of them. The data hold more than 150,000 clones, with over 75% observed a single time. Sequencing was done on a sample of PBMCs. The receptor set was obtained from a man aged 45-65 years in good health and CMV-seronegative. The CDR3 runs from the conserved cysteine through the conserved F or W. Fields, in order: CDR3 protein, CDR3 DNA, J gene, D gene, clone size, V gene. A D gene is named only where the DNA matches it firmly. Part of the rows lack a size; the others show once, few, many or a class for expanded clones.

CDR3 protein: CASSLTYGGGPTDTQYF
CDR3 DNA: TGCGCCAGCAGCTTGACGTATGGCGGGGGACCCACAGATACGCAGTATTTT
J gene: TRBJ2-3
D gene: TRBD2
clone size: .
V gene: TRBV5-1

CDR3 protein: CASSLRSGGQETQYF
CDR3 DNA: TGTGCCAGCAGCTTACGAAGCGGGGGCCAAGAGACCCAGTACTTC
J gene: TRBJ2-5
D gene: TRBD2
clone size: .
V gene: TRBV7-2

CDR3 protein: CAWSLPGGIYGYTF
CDR3 DNA: TGTGCCTGGAGTCTGCCAGGGGGTATCTATGGCTACACCTTC
J gene: TRBJ1-2
D gene: TRBD1
clone size: .
V gene: TRBV30

CDR3 protein: CAISESEGLQEAFF
CDR3 DNA: TGTGCCATCAGTGAGTCAGAGGGACTGCAGGAAGCTTTCTTT
J gene: TRBJ1-1
D gene: .
clone size: .
V gene: TRBV10-3

CDR3 protein: CASSLHPAAKGYTF
CDR3 DNA: TGTGCCAGCAGCTTACATCCGGCAGCGAAGGGCTACACCTTC
J gene: TRBJ1-2
D gene: .
clone size: .
V gene: TRBV7-8

CDR3 protein: CAISESSRESANTGELFF
CDR3 DNA: TGTGCCATCAGTGAAAGTTCGAGGGAATCGGCGAACACCGGGGAGCTGTTTTTT
J gene: TRBJ2-2
D gene: .
clone size: .
V gene: TRBV10-3

CDR3 protein: CASSSDSYGYTF
CDR3 DNA: TGTGCCAGCAGCTCCGACAGTTATGGCTACACCTTC
J gene: TRBJ1-2
D gene: .
clone size: .
V gene: TRBV7-8

CDR3 protein: CASSFYLDREPDTQYF
CDR3 DNA: TGTGCCAGCAGCTTCTACCTGGACAGGGAGCCAGATACGCAGTATTTT
J gene: TRBJ2-3
D gene: TRBD1
clone size: .
V gene: TRBV5-6

CDR3 protein: CASSSPTGGGTGELFF
CDR3 DNA: TGTGCCAGCAGCTCACCGACAGGGGGAGGGACCGGGGAGCTGTTTTTT
J gene: TRBJ2-2
D gene: TRBD1
clone size: .
V gene: TRBV5-6

CDR3 protein: CASSFRQFEAFF
CDR3 DNA: TGTGCCAGCAGCTTTCGACAGTTTGAAGCTTTCTTT
J gene: TRBJ1-1
D gene: .
clone size: .
V gene: TRBV7-8

CDR3 protein: CASSPPSGGRSNEQFF
CDR3 DNA: TGTGCCAGCAGCCCGCCTAGCGGGGGGCGATCCAATGAGCAGTTCTTC
J gene: TRBJ2-1
D gene: TRBD2
clone size: .
V gene: TRBV11-2

CDR3 protein: CASSLLAGVVRNEQFF
CDR3 DNA: TGTGCCAGTAGTCTTCTAGCGGGGGTGGTCAGAAATGAGCAGTTCTTC
J gene: TRBJ2-1
D gene: TRBD2
clone size: .
V gene: TRBV19

CDR3 protein: CASSRGELYEQYF
CDR3 DNA: TGTGCCAGCTCACGGGGGGAATTATACGAGCAGTACTTC
J gene: TRBJ2-7
D gene: .
clone size: .
V gene: TRBV18

CDR3 protein: CASSLELMGSSYEQYF
CDR3 DNA: TGTGCCAGCAGCTTAGAACTTATGGGCAGTTCCTACGAGCAGTACTTC
J gene: TRBJ2-7
D gene: .
clone size: .
V gene: TRBV11-2

CDR3 protein: CASLGGTQYF
CDR3 DNA: TGTGCCAGCCTCGGGGGGACGCAGTATTTT
J gene: TRBJ2-3
D gene: TRBD2
clone size: .
V gene: TRBV2

CDR3 protein: CASRPSHTSGANVLTF
CDR3 DNA: TGTGCCAGCAGGCCCTCTCACACCTCTGGGGCCAACGTCCTGACTTTC
J gene: TRBJ2-6
D gene: .
clone size: .
V gene: TRBV7-2

CDR3 protein: CASSLKQPGGSPLHF
CDR3 DNA: TGTGCCAGCAGCTTGAAACAGCCAGGGGGTTCACCCCTCCACTTT
J gene: TRBJ1-6
D gene: TRBD1
clone size: .
V gene: TRBV5-6

CDR3 protein: CASSVRPGQETQYF
CDR3 DNA: TGTGCCAGCAGCGTACGTCCGGGGCAAGAGACCCAGTACTTC
J gene: TRBJ2-5
D gene: .
clone size: .
V gene: TRBV9

CDR3 protein: CAISESTGLLLGDTQYF
CDR3 DNA: TGTGCCATCAGTGAGTCGACGGGACTACTTTTGGGAGATACGCAGTATTTT
J gene: TRBJ2-3
D gene: TRBD2
clone size: .
V gene: TRBV10-3

CDR3 protein: CASSLTGTGGGYTF
CDR3 DNA: TGTGCCAGCAGCTTAACCGGGACAGGGGGAGGCTACACCTTC
J gene: TRBJ1-2
D gene: TRBD1
clone size: .
V gene: TRBV11-2

CDR3 protein: CASSQDAGMSGANVLTF
CDR3 DNA: TGCGCCAGCAGCCAGGACGCCGGGATGTCTGGGGCCAACGTCCTGACTTTC
J gene: TRBJ2-6
D gene: .
clone size: few
V gene: TRBV4-1

CDR3 protein: CASSLTRDQPQHF
CDR3 DNA: TGTGCCAGCAGCTTAACCAGGGATCAGCCCCAGCATTTT
J gene: TRBJ1-5
D gene: .
clone size: .
V gene: TRBV7-3

CDR3 protein: CASSLAAGGSDTQYF
CDR3 DNA: TGCGCCAGCAGCTTGGCAGCGGGGGGTTCAGATACGCAGTATTTT
J gene: TRBJ2-3
D gene: TRBD2
clone size: few
V gene: TRBV5-1

CDR3 protein: CASNRDRGLMNTEAFF
CDR3 DNA: TGTGCCAGTAATAGGGACAGGGGGCTGATGAACACTGAAGCTTTCTTT
J gene: TRBJ1-1
D gene: TRBD1
clone size: .
V gene: TRBV19

CDR3 protein: CASSPKGINSPLHF
CDR3 DNA: TGTGCCAGCAGCCCTAAGGGGATCAATTCACCCCTCCACTTT
J gene: TRBJ1-6
D gene: .
clone size: .
V gene: TRBV2

CDR3 protein: CASMGGVFTEAFF
CDR3 DNA: TGCGCCAGCATGGGAGGGGTATTCACTGAAGCTTTCTTT
J gene: TRBJ1-1
D gene: .
clone size: .
V gene: TRBV5-1